The 26 T cell receptor beta chains below all came from one sample that was sequenced in a study of blood T cell repertoires in COVID-19. Generated by immunoSEQ multiplex PCR, the TCRdb table keeps only in-frame clones and is missing some. The repertoire holds 300,000 to 350,000 clones, with about 85% as singletons. The sequencing input was peripheral blood. These receptors were taken from a man younger than 35 with active or convalescent COVID-19.

The rearrangement joins TRBV6-4 to TRBJ2-5, with TRBD1 identical over 7 bases. The CDR3 sequence is 16 residues long. CDR1 and CDR2 from the germline V gene are MRHNA and SNTAGT. J lost 3 bases, V lost 10 bases, and 17 bases had no gene match. CDR3 loop: CANPRGEGQLEETQYF. The CDR3 DNA reads as TGTGCCAACCCAAGAGGTGAGGGACAGCTCGAAGAGACCCAGTACTTC.

This rearrangement joins TRBV5-1 to TRBJ2-7; the match to TRBD1 covers 7 bases. The V segment lost 3 bases and the J segment 6 bases; nucleotides outside the gene matches: 3. CDR1 is SGHRS, CDR2 YFSETQ, per germline. This CDR3 has 12 amino acids. CDR3 DNA: TGCGCCAGCAGCTCTCGGACAGGCGAGCAGTACTTC. Amino acid sequence: CASSSRTGEQYF.

This rearrangement joins TRBV6-5 to TRBJ2-1, with TRBD2 identical over 7 bases. CDR1 and CDR2 from the germline V gene are MNHEY and SVGAGI. Trimming took 2 bases from V and 9 from J; bases not matched to a gene: 4. CDR3 length: 13 amino acids. The CDR3 is CASSYHLAGEQFF. The DNA of the CDR3 is TGTGCCAGCAGTTACCATTTAGCGGGTGAGCAGTTCTTC.

In regard to this clone: Distinct nucleotide sequences in the sample also encode this CDR3. This sequence joins TRBV20-1 and TRBJ2-7; D not certain. The CDR3 runs to 11 residues. Germline CDR1 reads DFQATT; CDR2 reads SNEGSKA (reference sequence). Deletions cut 2 bases from V and 2 bases from J, with 4 bases between. DNA for the CDR3: TGCAGTGCTAGACTAGCCTACGAGCAGTACTTC. Protein product: CSARLAYEQYF.

This chain joins TRBV18 and TRBJ2-3; 9 nucleotides match TRBD2. V dropped 2 bases and J dropped 5; count of bases not matched to a gene: 11. From germline, CDR1 is KGHSH and CDR2 LQKENI. This CDR3 is built from 17 residues. This CDR3 is CASSPNGLAGYGDTQYF. DNA of the CDR3: TGTGCCAGCTCACCAAACGGGCTAGCGGGGTATGGAGATACGCAGTATTTT.

The chain uses TRBV4-1 and TRBJ2-1; TRBD2 matches at 7 bases. Germline assignment: CDR1 MGHRA and CDR2 YSYEKL. The CDR3 extends over 16 amino acids. The trim removed 3 bases at V and 0 bases at J, leaving 5 bases unmatched. The DNA of the CDR3 is TGCGCCAGCAGCCACCCTAGCGGTTTCTCCTACAATGAGCAGTTCTTC. Its protein is CASSHPSGFSYNEQFF.

The chain employs TRBV5-4 and TRBJ2-1; a weak D match, TRBD2 (5 bases). The V gene's germline CDR1 is SGHNT and CDR2 YYREEE (reference sequence). The CDR3 is 13 amino acids. The DNA of the CDR3 is TGTGCTGCAGCGTCGGGAAACTACAATGAGCAGTTCTTC. Translation gives CAAASGNYNEQFF.

The chain couples TRBV2 to TRBJ2-1; 9 bases are a match to TRBD2. With V trimmed by 6 bases and J by 4 bases, 10 bases remained unmatched. This CDR3 has 16 residues. Germline-derived CDR1 and CDR2 are SNHLY and FYNNEI. CDR3 region: CASSDYSGSGYNEQFF. Here the CDR3 DNA reads TGTGCCAGCAGCGACTATAGCGGGAGCGGGTACAATGAGCAGTTCTTC.

The chain recombines TRBV9 with TRBJ2-3; 8 bases agree with TRBD2. This CDR3 has 16 residues. The junction had 7 bases not matched to a gene; V was cut back by 3 bases and J by 1 base. Per germline, CDR1 SGDLS and CDR2 YYNGEE. The CDR3 nucleotides are TGTGCCAGCAGCGCCTCTCCCGGGGGGGGCACAGATACGCAGTATTTT. Amino acids: CASSASPGGGTDTQYF. The whole variable domain, remainder taken from reference TRBV9 and TRBJ2-3, is DSGVTQTPKHLITATGQRVTLRCSPRSGDLSVYWYQQSLDQGLQFLIQYYNGEERAKGNILERFSAQQFPDLHSELNLSSLELGDSALYFCASSASPGGGTDTQYFGPGTRLTVL.

In DNA form, the CDR3 reads TGTGCCAGCAGCTTAGTTACCCGGGTCCCTCCCTCCTACTATGGCTACACCTTC. Amino acid sequence: CASSLVTRVPPSYYGYTF. V gene TRBV7-2 combines with J gene TRBJ1-2; no clear D gene. From germline, CDR1 is SGHTA and CDR2 FQGNSA. The CDR3 totals 18 residues. The V end was cut by 1 base, the J end by 3 bases, with 21 bases between.

This chain joins TRBV20-1 and TRBJ2-7; 10 bases match TRBD2. Germline CDR1 reads DFQATT; CDR2 reads SNEGSKA (reference sequence). The CDR3 spans 14 residues. J was trimmed by 4 bases and V by 3 bases; bases with no gene match: 6. The chain's CDR3 is CSASSSGGTYEQYF. In DNA form, the CDR3 reads TGCAGTGCTAGTAGTAGCGGGGGGACTTACGAGCAGTACTTC.

The gene calls are TRBV7-7 and TRBJ2-5; D is undetermined. The CDR3 is made up of 12 amino acids. V lost 5 bases and J lost 0, with 4 bases in between. Germline V lookup: CDR1 SSHAT, CDR2 FNYEAQ (reference sequence). The CDR3 loop reads CASSRDQETQYF. The CDR3 DNA sequence: TGTGCCAGCAGCCGGGACCAAGAGACCCAGTACTTC.

The chain joins TRBV19 to TRBJ1-1; 10 nucleotides match TRBD1. The CDR3 runs to 16 residues. Unmatched junction bases numbered 14, after V lost 6 bases and J lost 7 bases. Germline V gives CDR1 LNHDA, CDR2 SQIVND (reference sequence). CDR3 residues: CASSVGPGQGSIEAFF. The CDR3 DNA reads TGTGCCAGTAGCGTTGGACCGGGACAGGGGTCAATTGAAGCTTTCTTT.

The chain links TRBV29-1 to TRBJ2-7; 10 bases are shared with TRBD2. The CDR3 runs to 14 residues. V lost 4 bases, J lost 3 bases, and 6 bases stayed unmatched. The germline CDR1 and CDR2 sequences are SQVTM and ANQGSEA. The CDR3 is CSVASGGYNYEQYF. In DNA, the CDR3 is TGCAGCGTTGCTAGCGGGGGCTATAACTACGAGCAGTACTTC.

V gene TRBV15 combines with J gene TRBJ2-7; 9 nucleotides agree with TRBD2. The CDR3 is 17 residues long. Germline V gene sequence: CDR1 LNHNV, CDR2 YYDKDF (reference sequence). The J segment lost 3 bases and the V segment lost 5 bases, leaving 14 bases of the junction unmatched. The CDR3 DNA sequence: TGTGCCACCAGCCCCCGGGGTAGCGGGAGATTAGACTACGAGCAGTACTTC. It is translated as CATSPRGSGRLDYEQYF.

V and J are TRBV18 and TRBJ1-4, with D tentatively TRBD1 (6 bases). The germline V gene has CDR1 KGHSH and CDR2 LQKENI. The CDR3 extends over 12 amino acids. Trimming removed 4 bases from V and 8 bases from J, with 8 bases in between. CDR3 sequence (DNA): TGTGCCAGCTCACTTGGGACAGAAAAACTGTTTTTT. It specifies CASSLGTEKLFF.

The chain combines TRBV19 with TRBJ1-1; D perhaps matches TRBD1 (5 bases). This CDR3 spans 12 amino acids. Per germline, CDR1 LNHDA and CDR2 SQIVND (reference sequence). The V end lost 0 bases, the J end lost 13 bases, and 12 bases lay between the germline ends. CDR3 sequence (DNA): TGTGCCAGTAGTATAGAGGGAACAGGCCGTTTCTTT. Its protein product is CASSIEGTGRFF.

The chain recombines TRBV15 with TRBJ1-6; TRBD1 agrees at 7 bases. Germline trimming cut 1 base from V and 6 bases from J; bases unmatched to any gene: 3. CDR1 is LNHNV, CDR2 YYDKDF, per germline (reference sequence). There are 15 residues in the CDR3. The DNA of the CDR3 is TGTGCCACCAGCAGAGGTTCAGGGGGTAATTCACCCCTCCACTTT. Translation gives CATSRGSGGNSPLHF. Full variable domain (remainder filled in from reference TRBV15 and TRBJ1-6): DAMVIQNPRYQVTQFGKPVTLSCSQTLNHNVMYWYQQKSSQAPKLLFHYYDKDFNNEADTPDNFQSRRPNTSFCFLDIRSPGLGDTAMYLCATSRGSGGNSPLHFGNGTRLTVT.

This chain uses TRBV7-9 with TRBJ1-4, with 7 positions matching TRBD1. The CDR3 is made up of 14 amino acids. J lost 7 bases, V lost 5 bases, and 7 bases had no gene match. Per the germline V gene, CDR1 is SEHNR and CDR2 is FQNEAQ (reference sequence). The CDR3 DNA reads TGTGCCAGCAGCCCCCAGGGGGTGGGTGAAAAACTGTTTTTT. It specifies CASSPQGVGEKLFF.

This chain links TRBV19 with TRBJ2-3, with D tentatively TRBD2 (6 bases). Germline V gene data show CDR1 as LNHDA and CDR2 as SQIVND (reference sequence). V lost 7 bases and J lost 8, with 22 bases in between. The CDR3 extends over 15 amino acids. In DNA, the CDR3 is TGTGCCAGTAAACCCCTAGCGTTCGGGAGTGGTACGCAGTATTTT. Protein: CASKPLAFGSGTQYF. The entire variable domain, with the rest obtained from reference TRBV19 and TRBJ2-3, is as follows: DGGITQSPKYLFRKEGQNVTLSCEQNLNHDAMYWYRQDPGQGLRLIYYSQIVNDFQKGDIAEGYSVSREKKESFPLTVTSAQKNPTAFYLCASKPLAFGSGTQYFGPGTRLTVL.

This clone was counted only a few times. J is TRBJ2-5 and V is TRBV5-1, with 7 bases identical to TRBD1. Germline CDR1 and CDR2: SGHRS and YFSETQ. There are 15 residues in the CDR3. Losses at the gene ends were 0 bases for V and 2 bases for J; bases not matched to a gene: 4. This CDR3 is CASSLAGTEQETQYF. CDR3 sequence (DNA): TGCGCCAGCAGCTTGGCCGGGACAGAACAAGAGACCCAGTACTTC.

The genes are TRBV28 and TRBJ2-3, with TRBD2 matching over 14 bases. This CDR3 is 20 amino acids long. Germline V CDR1 and CDR2: MDHEN, SYDVKM. Losses at the gene ends were 5 bases for V and 2 bases for J; bases not matched to a gene: 15. The CDR3, as DNA: TGTGCCAGCAGTACTCGACTAGCGGGAGGGAACCCTAAAAACACAGATACGCAGTATTTT. Residues: CASSTRLAGGNPKNTDTQYF.

The V gene is TRBV29-1, the J gene TRBJ1-1; D remains unclear. CDR1 SQVTM and CDR2 ANQGSEA come from the germline V gene. CDR3 size: 12 residues. Trimming cost V 6 bases and J 1 base, with 9 bases left between them. CDR3 in DNA: TGCAGCGTCGTTTCGGGGAACACTGAAGCTTTCTTT. Translated: CSVVSGNTEAFF.

V usage is TRBV21-1 and J usage is TRBJ2-1; TRBD2 is the table's D call, not checked against the DNA. TRBV21-1 is a documented pseudogene. There are 17 residues in the CDR3. As DNA, the CDR3 is TGTGCCAGCAGCAAGGAGTTTTCTAGCGGGAGAACTGATGAGCAGTTCTTC. Translated: CASSKEFSSGRTDEQFF.

V is TRBV5-8 and J is TRBJ1-6, with D hard to call. V dropped 0 bases and J dropped 5 bases, with 12 bases sitting between them. The CDR3 consists of 16 residues. The germline V gene has CDR1 SGHTS and CDR2 YDEGEE. CDR3 bases: TGTGCCAGCAGCTTGGACCCAGGCACGAATAATTCACCCCTCCACTTT. Amino acids: CASSLDPGTNNSPLHF.

The chain has TRBV5-1 and TRBJ2-1; D might be TRBD2 (5 bases). Trimming took 0 bases from V and 1 from J, leaving 5 bases between them. Germline V gene data show CDR1 as SGHRS and CDR2 as YFSETQ. This CDR3 region has 14 residues. CDR3 coding DNA: TGCGCCAGCAGCTTGGGGACTTCCTACAATGAGCAGTTCTTC. Its translation: CASSLGTSYNEQFF.